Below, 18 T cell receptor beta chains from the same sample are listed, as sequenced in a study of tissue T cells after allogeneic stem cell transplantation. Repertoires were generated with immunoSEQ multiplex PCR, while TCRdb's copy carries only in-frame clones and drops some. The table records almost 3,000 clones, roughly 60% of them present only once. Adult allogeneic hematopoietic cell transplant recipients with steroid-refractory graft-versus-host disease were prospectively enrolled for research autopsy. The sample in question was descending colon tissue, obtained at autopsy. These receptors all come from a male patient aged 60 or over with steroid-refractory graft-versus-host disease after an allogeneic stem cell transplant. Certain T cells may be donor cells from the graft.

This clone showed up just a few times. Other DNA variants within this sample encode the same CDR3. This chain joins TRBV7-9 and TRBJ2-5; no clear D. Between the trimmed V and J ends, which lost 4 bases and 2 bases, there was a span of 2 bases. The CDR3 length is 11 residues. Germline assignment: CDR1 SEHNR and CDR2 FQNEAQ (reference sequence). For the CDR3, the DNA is TGTGCCAGCAGCTCACAAGAGACCCAGTACTTC. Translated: CASSSQETQYF.

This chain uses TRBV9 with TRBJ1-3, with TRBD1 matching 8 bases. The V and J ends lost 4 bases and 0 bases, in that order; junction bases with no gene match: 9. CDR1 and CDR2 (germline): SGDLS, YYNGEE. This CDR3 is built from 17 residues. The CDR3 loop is CASSPGGQVRSGNTIYF. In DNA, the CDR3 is TGTGCCAGCAGCCCAGGGGGACAGGTCCGCTCTGGAAACACCATATATTTT.

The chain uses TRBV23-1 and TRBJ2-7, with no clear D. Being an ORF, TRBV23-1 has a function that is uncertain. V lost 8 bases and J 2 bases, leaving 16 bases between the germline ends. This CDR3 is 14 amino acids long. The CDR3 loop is CASFLDRQAYEQYF. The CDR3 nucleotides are TGCGCCAGCTTCCTGGATCGGCAGGCCTACGAGCAGTACTTC.

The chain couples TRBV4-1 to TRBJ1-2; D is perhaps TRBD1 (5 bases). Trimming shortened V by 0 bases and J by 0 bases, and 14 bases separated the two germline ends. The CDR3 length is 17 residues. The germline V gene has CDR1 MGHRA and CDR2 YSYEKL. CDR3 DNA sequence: TGCGCCAGCAGCCAAGAAAGCGGGGGACCCCCTAACTATGGCTACACCTTC. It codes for CASSQESGGPPNYGYTF.

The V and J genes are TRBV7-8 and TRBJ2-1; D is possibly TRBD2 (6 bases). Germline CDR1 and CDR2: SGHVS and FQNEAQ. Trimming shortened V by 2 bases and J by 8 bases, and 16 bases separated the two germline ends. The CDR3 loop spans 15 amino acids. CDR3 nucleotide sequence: TGTGCCAGCAGCTTATTGGGGACTCATAGGGATGAGCAGTTCTTC. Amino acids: CASSLLGTHRDEQFF.

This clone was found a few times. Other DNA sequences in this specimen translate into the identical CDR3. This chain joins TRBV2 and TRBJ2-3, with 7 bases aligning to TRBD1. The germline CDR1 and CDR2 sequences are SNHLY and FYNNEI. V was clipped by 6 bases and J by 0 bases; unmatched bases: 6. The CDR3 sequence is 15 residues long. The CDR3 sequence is CASSAGTASTDTQYF. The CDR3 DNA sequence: TGTGCCAGCAGCGCCGGGACAGCGAGCACAGATACGCAGTATTTT.

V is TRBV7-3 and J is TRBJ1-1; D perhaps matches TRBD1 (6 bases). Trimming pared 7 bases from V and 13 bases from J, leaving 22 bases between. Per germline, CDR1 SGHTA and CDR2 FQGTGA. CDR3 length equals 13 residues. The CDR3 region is CASIPIRGHGGFF. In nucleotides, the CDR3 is TGTGCCAGCATCCCGATCCGGGGACATGGGGGTTTCTTT.

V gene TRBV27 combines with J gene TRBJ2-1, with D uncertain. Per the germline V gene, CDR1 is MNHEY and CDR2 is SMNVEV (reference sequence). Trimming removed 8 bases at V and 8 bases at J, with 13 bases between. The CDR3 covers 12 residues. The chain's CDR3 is CASAHSADEQFF. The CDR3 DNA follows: TGTGCCAGCGCCCACTCCGCCGATGAGCAGTTCTTC.

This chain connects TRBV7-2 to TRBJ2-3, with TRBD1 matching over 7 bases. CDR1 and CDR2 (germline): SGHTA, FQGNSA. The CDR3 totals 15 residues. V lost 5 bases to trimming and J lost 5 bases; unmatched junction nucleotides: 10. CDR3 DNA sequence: TGTGCCAGCAGCCAAGACAGGGTATTAGTAGATACGCAGTATTTT. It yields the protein CASSQDRVLVDTQYF.

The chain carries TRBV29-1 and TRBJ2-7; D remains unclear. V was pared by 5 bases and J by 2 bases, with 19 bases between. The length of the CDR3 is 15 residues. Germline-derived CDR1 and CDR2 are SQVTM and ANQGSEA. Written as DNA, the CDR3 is TGCAGCGTTCGACCGTCACGGGCCCGAGCCTACGAGCAGTACTTC. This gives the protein CSVRPSRARAYEQYF.

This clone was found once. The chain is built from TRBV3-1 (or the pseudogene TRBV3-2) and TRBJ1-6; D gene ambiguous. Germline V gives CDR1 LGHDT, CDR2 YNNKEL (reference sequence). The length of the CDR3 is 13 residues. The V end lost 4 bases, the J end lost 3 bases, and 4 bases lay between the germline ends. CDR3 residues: CASSPGYNSPLHF. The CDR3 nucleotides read TGTGCCAGCAGCCCCGGCTATAATTCACCCCTCCACTTT.

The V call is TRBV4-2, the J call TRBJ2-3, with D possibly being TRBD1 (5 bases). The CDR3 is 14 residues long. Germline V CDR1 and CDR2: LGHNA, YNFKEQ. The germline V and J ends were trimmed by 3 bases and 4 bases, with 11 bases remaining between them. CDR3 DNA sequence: TGTGCCAGCAGCCACCGAGAAGGGGCAGATACGCAGTATTTT. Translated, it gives CASSHREGADTQYF.

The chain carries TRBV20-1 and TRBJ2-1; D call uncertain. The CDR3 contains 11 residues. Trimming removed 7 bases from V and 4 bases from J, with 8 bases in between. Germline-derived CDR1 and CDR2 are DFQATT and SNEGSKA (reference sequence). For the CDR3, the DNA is TGCAGTGGGCGGAAGTACAATGAGCAGTTCTTC. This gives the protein CSGRKYNEQFF.

The CDR3 nucleotides read TGTGCTAGTGGACGGGGCTCAAACAATGAGCAGTTCTTC. Amino acid sequence: CASGRGSNNEQFF. The chain couples TRBV12-5 to TRBJ2-1, with D possibly called TRBD1 or TRBD2 (5 bases each). Trimming took 6 bases from V and 5 from J, leaving 11 bases between them. This CDR3 spans 13 amino acids. Germline CDR1 and CDR2: LGHNT and FRNRAP. The full variable domain, in which reference TRBV12-5 and TRBJ2-1 provide the parts outside the CDR3, is DARVTQTPRHKVTEMGQEVTMRCQPILGHNTVFWYRQTMMQGLELLAYFRNRAPLDDSGMPKDRFSAEMPDATLATLKIQPSEPRDSAVYFCASGRGSNNEQFFGPGTRLTVL.

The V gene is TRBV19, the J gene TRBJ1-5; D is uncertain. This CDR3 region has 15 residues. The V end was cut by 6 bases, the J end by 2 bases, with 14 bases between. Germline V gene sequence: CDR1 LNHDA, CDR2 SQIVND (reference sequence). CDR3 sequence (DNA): TGTGCCAGTAGCACCCGGCGGGGTGGCAATCAGCCCCAGCATTTT. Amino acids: CASSTRRGGNQPQHF.

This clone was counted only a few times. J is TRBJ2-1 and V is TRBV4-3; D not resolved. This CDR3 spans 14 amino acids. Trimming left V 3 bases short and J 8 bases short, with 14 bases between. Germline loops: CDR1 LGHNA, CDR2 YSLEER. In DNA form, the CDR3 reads TGCGCCAGCAGCCAGGAACATACAAGCCATGAGCAGTTCTTC. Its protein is CASSQEHTSHEQFF.

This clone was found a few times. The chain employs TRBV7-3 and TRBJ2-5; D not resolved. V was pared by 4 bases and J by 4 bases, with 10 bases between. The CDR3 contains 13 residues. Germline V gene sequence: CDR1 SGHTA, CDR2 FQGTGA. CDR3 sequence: CASSYAWGETQYF. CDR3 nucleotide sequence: TGTGCCAGCAGCTATGCGTGGGGAGAGACCCAGTACTTC.

The DNA for the CDR3 is TGCGCCAGCAGCCCCTGGGCAGGGGCTTTCACAGATACGCAGTATTTT. This codes for CASSPWAGAFTDTQYF. The rearrangement uses TRBV4-1 and TRBJ2-3; tentatively, D is TRBD1 (6 bases). Per germline, CDR1 MGHRA and CDR2 YSYEKL. The CDR3 consists of 16 residues. Trimming pared 4 bases from V and 2 bases from J, leaving 16 bases between.